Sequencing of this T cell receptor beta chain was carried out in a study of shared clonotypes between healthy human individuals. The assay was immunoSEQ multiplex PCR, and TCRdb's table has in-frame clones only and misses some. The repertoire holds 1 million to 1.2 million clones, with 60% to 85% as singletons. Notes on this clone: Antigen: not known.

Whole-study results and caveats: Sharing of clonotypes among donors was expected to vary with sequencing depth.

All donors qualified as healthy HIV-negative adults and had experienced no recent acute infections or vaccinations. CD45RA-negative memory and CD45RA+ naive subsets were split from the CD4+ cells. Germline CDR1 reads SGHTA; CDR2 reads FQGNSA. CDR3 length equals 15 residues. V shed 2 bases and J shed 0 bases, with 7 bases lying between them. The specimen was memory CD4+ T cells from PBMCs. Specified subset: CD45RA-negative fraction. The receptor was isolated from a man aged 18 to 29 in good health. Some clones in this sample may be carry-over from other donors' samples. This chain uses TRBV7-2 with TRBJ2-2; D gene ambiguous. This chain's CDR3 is CASSLPLANTGELFF. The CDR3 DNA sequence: TGTGCCAGCAGCTTACCCCTAGCGAACACCGGGGAGCTGTTTTTT.